This T cell receptor (beta chain) is drawn from a study of blood T cell repertoires in COVID-19. Study at large: T cells, B-cell-depleted T cells, or PBMCs provided the cDNA or gDNA that served as material.

Participant age was roughly 18 to 100 years, and participants resided in about 25 US areas. Cohort 3 donors counted as recovered after two negative PCRs, clearance, or resolved symptoms. A word on this clone: The same CDR3 arises from other DNA sequences in this sample as well.

The repertoire was sequenced with immunoSEQ multiplex PCR; TCRdb's copy has only in-frame clones and lacks some. The sample lists hundreds of thousands of clones, over 75% seen once, with about 1.1% in the top ten. Trimming removed 2 bases at V and 0 bases at J, with 7 bases between. This CDR3 region has 14 residues. Per germline, CDR1 MNHEY and CDR2 SVGAGI. This rearrangement joins TRBV6-5 to TRBJ1-1; D might be TRBD1 (6 bases). This sequence originates from a man younger than 40 who had recovered from COVID-19. Sequencing input: PBMCs or T cells enriched from blood (not recorded which). The CDR3: CASSYGQLNTEAFF. For the CDR3, the DNA is TGTGCCAGCAGTTACGGACAGCTGAACACTGAAGCTTTCTTT.